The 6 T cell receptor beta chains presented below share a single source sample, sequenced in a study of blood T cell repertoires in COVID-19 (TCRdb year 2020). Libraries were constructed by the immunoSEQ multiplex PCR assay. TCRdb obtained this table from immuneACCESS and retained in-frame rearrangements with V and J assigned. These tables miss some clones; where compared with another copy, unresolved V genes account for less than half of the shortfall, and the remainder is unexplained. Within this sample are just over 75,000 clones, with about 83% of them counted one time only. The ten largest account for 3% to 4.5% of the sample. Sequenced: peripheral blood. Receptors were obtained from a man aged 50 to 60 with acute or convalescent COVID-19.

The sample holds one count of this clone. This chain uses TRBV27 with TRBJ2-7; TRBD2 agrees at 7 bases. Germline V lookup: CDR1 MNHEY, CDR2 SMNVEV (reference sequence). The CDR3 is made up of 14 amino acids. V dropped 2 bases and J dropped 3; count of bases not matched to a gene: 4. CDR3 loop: CASSLGGDYYEQYF. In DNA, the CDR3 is TGTGCCAGCAGTTTAGGTGGGGACTACTACGAGCAGTACTTC.

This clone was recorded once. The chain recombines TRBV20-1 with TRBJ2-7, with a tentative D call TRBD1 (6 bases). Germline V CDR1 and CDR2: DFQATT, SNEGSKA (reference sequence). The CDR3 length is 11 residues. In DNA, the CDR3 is TGCAGCCTCCAGGGGTCCTACGAGCAGTACTTC. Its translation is CSLQGSYEQYF.

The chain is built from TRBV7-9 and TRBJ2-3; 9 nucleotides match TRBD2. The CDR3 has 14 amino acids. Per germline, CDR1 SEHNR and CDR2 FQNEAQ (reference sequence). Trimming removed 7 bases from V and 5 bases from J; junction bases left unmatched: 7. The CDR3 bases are TGTGCCAGCACTCTCGGACTAGCGAAAGATACGCAGTATTTT. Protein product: CASTLGLAKDTQYF.

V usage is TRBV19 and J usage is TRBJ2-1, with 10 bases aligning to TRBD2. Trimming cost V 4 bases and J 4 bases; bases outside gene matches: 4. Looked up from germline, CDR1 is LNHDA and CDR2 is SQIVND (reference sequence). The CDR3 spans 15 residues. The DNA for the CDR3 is TGTGCCAGTAGTAATAGCGGGGGGCTTTACAATGAGCAGTTCTTC. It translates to CASSNSGGLYNEQFF. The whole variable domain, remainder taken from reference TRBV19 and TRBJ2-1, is DGGITQSPKYLFRKEGQNVTLSCEQNLNHDAMYWYRQDPGQGLRLIYYSQIVNDFQKGDIAEGYSVSREKKESFPLTVTSAQKNPTAFYLCASSNSGGLYNEQFFGPGTRLTVL.

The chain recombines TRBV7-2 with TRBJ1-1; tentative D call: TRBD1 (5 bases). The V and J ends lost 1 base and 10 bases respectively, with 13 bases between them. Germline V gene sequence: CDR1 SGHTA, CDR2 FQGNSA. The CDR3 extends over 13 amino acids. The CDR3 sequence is CASSLGRDRTAFF. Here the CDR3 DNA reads TGTGCCAGCAGCTTAGGCAGGGATCGTACAGCTTTCTTT.

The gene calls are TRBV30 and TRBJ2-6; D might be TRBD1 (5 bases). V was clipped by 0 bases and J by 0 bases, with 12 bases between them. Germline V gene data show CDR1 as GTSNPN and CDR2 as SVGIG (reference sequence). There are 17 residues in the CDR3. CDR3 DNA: TGTGCCTGGAGTGTACTACGGACAAGCTCTGGGGCCAACGTCCTGACTTTC. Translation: CAWSVLRTSSGANVLTF.